Following are 22 T cell receptor beta chains from one sample sequenced in a study of cytomegalovirus exposure and HLA in healthy donors. Produced via immunoSEQ multiplex PCR; TCRdb's table is partial and in-frame only. The sample lists over 200,000 clones; around 88% were seen once. The sample taken for sequencing was PBMCs. The source of these receptors is a woman between 18 and 30 years old in good health and CMV-seronegative.

The chain couples TRBV28 to TRBJ2-1; 12 positions agree with TRBD2. V shed 2 bases and J 5 bases; nucleotides not matched to a gene: 4. This CDR3 contains 16 residues. Germline loops: CDR1 MDHEN, CDR2 SYDVKM. CDR3 coding DNA: TGTGCCAGCAGTTTACTAGCGGGAGGGCAGGACAATGAGCAGTTCTTC. Its protein product is CASSLLAGGQDNEQFF.

The chain recombines TRBV28 with TRBJ2-3, with 12 bases fitting TRBD1. This CDR3 region has 15 residues. V lost 5 bases and J lost 2; bases outside the gene matches: 2. Germline V gives CDR1 MDHEN, CDR2 SYDVKM. The CDR3 nucleotides read TGTGCCAGCAGTCTGGGACAGGGGGCCACAGATACGCAGTATTTT. Its translation is CASSLGQGATDTQYF.

J is TRBJ2-3 and V is TRBV7-9; no firm D call. This CDR3 contains 14 residues. The germline V gene encodes CDR1 SEHNR and CDR2 FQNEAQ (reference sequence). V lost 2 bases and J 6 bases, leaving 12 bases between the germline ends. Here the CDR3 reads CASSLWRRKDTQYF. CDR3 bases: TGTGCCAGCAGCTTATGGAGACGGAAGGATACGCAGTATTTT.

This rearrangement joins TRBV7-2 to TRBJ2-3, with D possibly TRBD2 on 5 matching bases. Trimming removed 2 bases from V and 5 bases from J, with 14 bases in between. The germline V gene encodes CDR1 SGHTA and CDR2 FQGNSA. CDR3 length: 15 residues. The CDR3 sequence is CASSLRVRGGDTQYF. In DNA, the CDR3 is TGTGCCAGCAGCTTAAGGGTTCGAGGAGGAGATACGCAGTATTTT.

The chain couples TRBV28 to TRBJ1-2, with TRBD1 matching over 8 bases. CDR1 MDHEN and CDR2 SYDVKM come from the germline V gene. V lost 5 bases and J lost 6; bases outside the gene matches: 5. The CDR3 totals 13 residues. CDR3 sequence (DNA): TGTGCCAGCAGTCGACAGGGGTATAATGGCTACACCTTC. Translated: CASSRQGYNGYTF.

This chain joins TRBV13 and TRBJ2-5; 7 bases agree with TRBD1. Looked up from germline, CDR1 is PRHDT and CDR2 is FYEKMQ (reference sequence). V was clipped by 4 bases and J by 2 bases; unmatched bases: 16. There are 18 residues in the CDR3. The CDR3 loop reads CASSSDDGQDRLQETQYF. In nucleotides, the CDR3 is TGTGCCAGCAGCTCTGACGATGGGCAGGACAGGCTACAAGAGACCCAGTACTTC.

The chain recombines TRBV11-3 with TRBJ2-7, with 7 bases lining up with TRBD2. CDR3 length: 12 amino acids. Trimming cost V 1 base and J 7 bases; bases outside gene matches: 1. Germline V lookup: CDR1 SGHNT, CDR2 YENEEA. As DNA, the CDR3 is TGTGCCAGCAGCTTAGCCGGGGGGGAGCAGTACTTC. Its translation: CASSLAGGEQYF.

CDR3 coding DNA: TGTGCCAGCAAGGTGGCTAGCGGGAGTGATACGCAGTATTTT. Encoded protein: CASKVASGSDTQYF. The rearrangement joins TRBV2 to TRBJ2-3, with 10 bases fitting TRBD2. The ends lost 7 bases at V and 6 bases at J; junction bases unmatched: 7. CDR1 SNHLY and CDR2 FYNNEI come from the germline V gene. CDR3 length: 14 residues.

The chain combines TRBV15 with TRBJ1-5, with D possibly TRBD1 on 6 matching bases. The length of the CDR3 is 15 residues. Trimming removed 3 bases from V and 5 bases from J, with 14 bases in between. Germline V gene sequence: CDR1 LNHNV, CDR2 YYDKDF (reference sequence). The CDR3 nucleotides read TGTGCCACCAGCAGTGCAGGGGCGTCGGATCAGCCCCAGCATTTT. Its translation: CATSSAGASDQPQHF.

This clone was recorded a few times. This chain uses TRBV7-9 with TRBJ2-7, with a tentative D call TRBD1 (5 bases). The V and J ends lost 0 bases and 5 bases respectively, with 11 bases between them. The germline V gene has CDR1 SEHNR and CDR2 FQNEAQ (reference sequence). The CDR3 runs to 14 residues. Here the CDR3 DNA reads TGTGCCAGCAGCTTAGCGCAGGGTTTGGACGAGCAGTACTTC. It specifies CASSLAQGLDEQYF.

This chain joins TRBV27 and TRBJ2-1, with D perhaps matching TRBD2 (5 bases). This CDR3 spans 15 amino acids. V was trimmed by 4 bases and J by 3 bases, leaving 13 bases between them. From germline, CDR1 is MNHEY and CDR2 SMNVEV (reference sequence). The CDR3: CASSSSLNNYNEQFF. For the CDR3, the DNA is TGTGCCAGCAGTTCTAGCCTCAACAACTACAATGAGCAGTTCTTC.

The V gene is TRBV15, the J gene TRBJ2-5; no definite D call. V lost 0 bases to trimming and J lost 4 bases, with 6 bases between them. The CDR3 has 13 amino acids. Germline loops: CDR1 LNHNV, CDR2 YYDKDF (reference sequence). The CDR3 nucleotides are TGTGCCACCAGCAGAGATTTTCGAGAGACCCAGTACTTC. Protein sequence: CATSRDFRETQYF.

The chain joins TRBV28 to TRBJ1-1, with 7 positions matching TRBD1. The trim removed 5 bases at V and 4 bases at J, leaving 10 bases unmatched. The germline V gene has CDR1 MDHEN and CDR2 SYDVKM. The CDR3 extends over 15 amino acids. CDR3 in amino acids: CASSGNRGRSTEAFF. CDR3 DNA sequence: TGTGCCAGCAGTGGGAACAGGGGAAGGAGCACTGAAGCTTTCTTT.

The chain links TRBV5-1 to TRBJ1-2, with D tentatively TRBD1 (6 bases). Germline CDR1 reads SGHRS; CDR2 reads YFSETQ. V was shortened by 5 bases and J by 0 bases, with 14 bases between the two germline ends. The CDR3 is made up of 15 amino acids. In nucleotides, the CDR3 is TGCGCCAGCAGGCCTGAGGACAGCCCTAACTATGGCTACACCTTC. It codes for CASRPEDSPNYGYTF.

The chain combines TRBV13 with TRBJ1-2; the D is unclear. The V gene lost 2 bases and the J gene lost 3 bases, with 19 bases spanning the gap. Germline V gene sequence: CDR1 PRHDT, CDR2 FYEKMQ (reference sequence). The CDR3 covers 17 residues. The CDR3 nucleotides are TGTGCCAGCAGCTTATATATAATGGGAAGGACTGACTATGGCTACACCTTC. Translation gives CASSLYIMGRTDYGYTF.

This chain uses TRBV28 with TRBJ2-7; TRBD2 matches 7 bases. After removal of 6 bases from V and 7 bases from J, the junction contained 12 bases not matched to a gene. Germline lookup yields CDR1 MDHEN and CDR2 SYDVKM. The CDR3 spans 14 residues. The CDR3 DNA is TGTGCCAGCAGGGCACCGCGGGAGTCCGGGGAGCAGTACTTC. It specifies CASRAPRESGEQYF. Full variable domain (outside the CDR3, taken from reference TRBV28 and TRBJ2-7): DVKVTQSSRYLVKRTGEKVFLECVQDMDHENMFWYRQDPGLGLRLIYFSYDVKMKEKGDIPEGYSVSREKKERFSLILESASTNQTSMYLCASRAPRESGEQYFGPGTRLTVT.

V is TRBV4-1 and J is TRBJ2-1; TRBD2 might be the D (5 bases). Trimming took 3 bases from V and 9 from J, leaving 15 bases between them. The CDR3 runs to 14 residues. The germline gives CDR1 MGHRA, CDR2 YSYEKL. CDR3 loop: CASSQTRRAAEQFF. The CDR3 DNA is TGCGCCAGCAGCCAGACCCGGCGGGCCGCTGAGCAGTTCTTC.

The rearrangement uses TRBV5-1 and TRBJ1-1; TRBD1 is a possible D gene (6 bases). From germline, CDR1 is SGHRS and CDR2 YFSETQ. The CDR3 contains 13 residues. Trimming cost V 0 bases and J 11 bases, with 14 bases left between them. CDR3 protein: CASSLDREVGAFF. In DNA form, the CDR3 reads TGCGCCAGCAGCTTGGACAGGGAAGTCGGGGCTTTCTTT.

This chain connects TRBV28 to TRBJ2-7; 10 bases are a match to TRBD2. This CDR3 region has 16 residues. Germline CDR1 and CDR2: MDHEN and SYDVKM. The J segment lost 4 bases and the V segment lost 5 bases, leaving 11 bases of the junction unmatched. The CDR3 nucleotides read TGTGCCAGCAGTGTCAGCGGGAGGGCCCTCGGGTACGAGCAGTACTTC. This gives the protein CASSVSGRALGYEQYF.

The rearrangement links TRBV28 to TRBJ1-5; TRBD1 agrees at 8 bases. CDR1 MDHEN and CDR2 SYDVKM come from the germline V gene. The length of the CDR3 is 14 residues. V dropped 6 bases and J dropped 6; count of bases not matched to a gene: 7. Here the CDR3 reads CASSELQGGQPQHF. CDR3 nucleotides: TGTGCCAGCAGCGAATTACAGGGGGGTCAGCCCCAGCATTTT.

The chain couples TRBV9 to TRBJ2-5, with 7 positions matching TRBD1. This CDR3 region has 15 residues. CDR1 is SGDLS, CDR2 YYNGEE, per germline. Trimming took 0 bases from V and 1 from J; bases not matched to a gene: 3. CDR3 sequence (DNA): TGTGCCAGCAGCGTAGGAAGACAGGGCCAAGAGACCCAGTACTTC. It specifies CASSVGRQGQETQYF.

The chain couples TRBV7-2 to TRBJ2-2, with D possibly being TRBD1 (6 bases). V lost 5 bases to trimming and J lost 6 bases, with 22 bases between them. There are 17 residues in the CDR3. Germline CDR1 SGHTA, CDR2 FQGNSA. In DNA form, the CDR3 reads TGTGCCAGCAGCCCGACCCGGGGTACAGGGCCCTCCGGGGAGCTGTTTTTT. As protein: CASSPTRGTGPSGELFF.